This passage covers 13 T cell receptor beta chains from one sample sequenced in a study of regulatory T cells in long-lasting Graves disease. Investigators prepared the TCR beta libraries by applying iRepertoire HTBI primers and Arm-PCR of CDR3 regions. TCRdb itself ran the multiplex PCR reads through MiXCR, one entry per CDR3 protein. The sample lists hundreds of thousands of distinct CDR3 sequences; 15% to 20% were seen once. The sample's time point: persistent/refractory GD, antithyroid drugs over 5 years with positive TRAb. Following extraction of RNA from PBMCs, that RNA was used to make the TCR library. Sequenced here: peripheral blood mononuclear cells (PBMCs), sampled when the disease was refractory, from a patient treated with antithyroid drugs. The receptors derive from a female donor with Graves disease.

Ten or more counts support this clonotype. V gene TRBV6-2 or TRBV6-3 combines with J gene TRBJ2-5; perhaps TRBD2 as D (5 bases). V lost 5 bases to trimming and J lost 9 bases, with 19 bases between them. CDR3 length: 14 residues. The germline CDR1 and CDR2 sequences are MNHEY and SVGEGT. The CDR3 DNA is TGTGCCAGCAGTGATGGTGCGGGCCCTAGGGCCCAGTACTTC. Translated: CASSDGAGPRAQYF.

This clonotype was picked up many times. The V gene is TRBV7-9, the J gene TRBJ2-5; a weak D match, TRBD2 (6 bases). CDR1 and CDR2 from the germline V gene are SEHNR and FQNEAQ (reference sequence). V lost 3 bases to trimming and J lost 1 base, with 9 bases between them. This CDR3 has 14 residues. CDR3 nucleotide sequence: TGTGCCAGCAGCTTTGGCGGGGCCCAAGAGACCCAGTACTTC. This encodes CASSFGGAQETQYF.

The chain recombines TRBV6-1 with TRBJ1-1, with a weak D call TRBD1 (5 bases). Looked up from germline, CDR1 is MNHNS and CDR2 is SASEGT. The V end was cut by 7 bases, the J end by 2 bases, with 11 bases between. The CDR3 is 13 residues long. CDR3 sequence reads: CASKKGLNTEAFF. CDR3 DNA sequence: TGTGCCAGCAAGAAGGGGCTTAACACTGAAGCTTTCTTT.

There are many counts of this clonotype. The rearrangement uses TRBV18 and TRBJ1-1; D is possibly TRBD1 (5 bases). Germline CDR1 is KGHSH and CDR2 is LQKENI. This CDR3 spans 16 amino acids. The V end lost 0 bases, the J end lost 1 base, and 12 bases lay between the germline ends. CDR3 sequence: CASSPPWTGGNTEAFF. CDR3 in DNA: TGTGCCAGCTCACCACCGTGGACTGGGGGGAACACTGAAGCTTTCTTT.

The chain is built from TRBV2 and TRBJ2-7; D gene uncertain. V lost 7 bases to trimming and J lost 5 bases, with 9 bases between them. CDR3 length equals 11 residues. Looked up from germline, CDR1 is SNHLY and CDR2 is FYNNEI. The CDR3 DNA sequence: TGTGCCAGCAACGACAACCACGAGCAGTACTTC. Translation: CASNDNHEQYF.

CDR3 residues: CASSLAPGNQPQHF. CDR3 in DNA: TGTGCCAGCAGTTTAGCCCCAGGCAATCAGCCCCAGCATTTT. The J gene is TRBJ1-5, the V gene TRBV12-3 or TRBV12-4; D is ambiguous. V lost 0 bases to trimming and J lost 2 bases, with 5 bases between them. The CDR3 sequence is 14 residues long.

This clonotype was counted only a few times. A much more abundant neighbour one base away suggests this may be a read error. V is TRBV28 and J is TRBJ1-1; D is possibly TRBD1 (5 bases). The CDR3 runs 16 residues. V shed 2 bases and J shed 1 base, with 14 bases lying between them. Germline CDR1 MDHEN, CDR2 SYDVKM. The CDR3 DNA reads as TGTGCCAGCAGTTTAGGGAGCCGGGGGTCGAACACTGAAGCTTTCTTT. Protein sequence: CASSLGSRGSNTEAFF.

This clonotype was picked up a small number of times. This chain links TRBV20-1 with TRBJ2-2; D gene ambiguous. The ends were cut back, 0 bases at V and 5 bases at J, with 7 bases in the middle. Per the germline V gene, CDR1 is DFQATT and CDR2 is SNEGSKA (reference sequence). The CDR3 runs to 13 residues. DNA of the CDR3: TGCAGTGCTAGAGATACTTTGACCGGGGAGCTGTTTTTT. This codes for CSARDTLTGELFF.

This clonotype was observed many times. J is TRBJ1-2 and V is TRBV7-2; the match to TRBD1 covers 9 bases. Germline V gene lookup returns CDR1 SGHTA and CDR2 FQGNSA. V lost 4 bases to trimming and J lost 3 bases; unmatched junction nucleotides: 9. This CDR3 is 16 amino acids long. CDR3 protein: CASSSIRDRVDYGYTF. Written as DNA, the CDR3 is TGTGCCAGCAGCTCAATCCGGGACAGGGTCGACTATGGCTACACCTTC.

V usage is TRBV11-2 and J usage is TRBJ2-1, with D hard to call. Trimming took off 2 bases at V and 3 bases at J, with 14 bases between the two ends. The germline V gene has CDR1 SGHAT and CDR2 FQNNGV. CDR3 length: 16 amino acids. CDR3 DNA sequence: TGTGCCAGCAGCTTACTTCTAGTAGACTTCTACAATGAGCAGTTCTTC. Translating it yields CASSLLLVDFYNEQFF.

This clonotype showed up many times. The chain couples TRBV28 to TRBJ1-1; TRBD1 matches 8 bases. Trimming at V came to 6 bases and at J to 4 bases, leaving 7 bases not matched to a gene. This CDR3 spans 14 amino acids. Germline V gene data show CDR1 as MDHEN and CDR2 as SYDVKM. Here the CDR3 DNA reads TGTGCCAGCAGGCAGGGGGCGGGTGGCACTGAAGCTTTCTTT. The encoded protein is CASRQGAGGTEAFF.

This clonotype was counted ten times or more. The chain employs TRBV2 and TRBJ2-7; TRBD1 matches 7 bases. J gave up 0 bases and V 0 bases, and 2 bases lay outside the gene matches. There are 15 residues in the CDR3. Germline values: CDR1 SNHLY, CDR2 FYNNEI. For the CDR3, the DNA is TGTGCCAGCAGTGAAGCGGGACAGTTCTCCTACGAGCAGTACTTC. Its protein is CASSEAGQFSYEQYF.

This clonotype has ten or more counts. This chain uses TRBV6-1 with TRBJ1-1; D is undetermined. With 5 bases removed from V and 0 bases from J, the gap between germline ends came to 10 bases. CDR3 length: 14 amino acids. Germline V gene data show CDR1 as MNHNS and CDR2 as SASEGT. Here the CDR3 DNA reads TGTGCCAGCAGTCGAGATTACATGAACACTGAAGCTTTCTTT. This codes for CASSRDYMNTEAFF.